This T cell receptor beta chain was recorded in a study of neurological immune-mediated disorders. From 15-18 subjects, each sequencing run yielded over 160 million TCR-beta sequences. TCRdb called the 5' RACE reads again in MiXCR, with one record for every CDR3 protein. The sample has roughly 56,000 distinct CDR3 sequences, under 3.5% seen once. For the unsorted libraries, 2 million PBMCs stored at -80 C served as input. This clonotype was seen repeatedly, ten times or more. This CDR3 has 12 residues. CDR1 SQVTM and CDR2 ANQGSEA come from the germline V gene. Trimming took off 7 bases at V and 4 bases at J, with 12 bases between the two ends.

The sample consisted of PBMCs. The genes are TRBV29-1 and TRBJ2-3, with D perhaps assigned TRBD1 or TRBD2 (5 bases each). This receptor was obtained from a woman aged 60 to 75 with multiple sclerosis. CDR3 in DNA: TGCAGCGGCCGAAGGGGAGCAGATACGCAGTATTTT. Its translation: CSGRRGADTQYF.